A selection of T cell receptor beta chains follows, all from one sample in a study of cytomegalovirus exposure and HLA in healthy donors. Data came from immunoSEQ multiplex PCR; TCRdb stores just in-frame clones and leaves some out. Of roughly 58,000 clones listed, about 93% are singletons. Material for sequencing was PBMCs. These receptors came from a man between 18 and 29 years old in good health and CMV-seronegative. CDR3s include the opening cysteine and the closing phenylalanine or tryptophan. A D gene is named only where the DNA matches it firmly. The size of a clone is reported for some rows only, either as once, few or many, or as a class for expanded clones.

cdr3_nt,cdr3_aa,clone_size,j_call,d_call,v_call,cdr3_length
TGTGCCAGTTCGGGGGATCGTGCGAGCGAGCAGTACTTC,CASSGDRASEQYF,.,TRBJ2-7,.,TRBV6-6,13
TGTGCCAGCAGTTCGCAGGGGGCGGGAGGGTATGGCTACACCTTC,CASSSQGAGGYGYTF,.,TRBJ1-2,TRBD1,TRBV28,15
TGTGCCAGCAGCTTAGGGTCCCCCCTCAGCGGGAGAAACGAGCAGTACTTC,CASSLGSPLSGRNEQYF,.,TRBJ2-7,TRBD2,TRBV7-6,17
TGTGCCAGCAGCCAAGGTCTCGGACGGAGACAGGAAGCTTTCTTT,CASSQGLGRRQEAFF,once,TRBJ1-1,.,TRBV4-2,15
TGTGCCAGCAGCCACGGACTAGCGGGAGTTTCTTCCTACGAGCAGTACTTC,CASSHGLAGVSSYEQYF,.,TRBJ2-7,TRBD2,TRBV5-4,17
TGCGCCAGCAGCCTGTCCCACCGGGACAGGGCTATACCCTACGAGCAGTACTTC,CASSLSHRDRAIPYEQYF,.,TRBJ2-7,TRBD1,TRBV5-1,18
TGCGCCAGCAGCCCGGACAGGGCCGGAAACACCATATATTTT,CASSPDRAGNTIYF,.,TRBJ1-3,TRBD1,TRBV5-1,14
TGTGCCAGCAGGCGACAACACAATGAGCAGTTCTTC,CASRRQHNEQFF,.,TRBJ2-1,.,TRBV28,12
TGTGCCAGTAACCCGACAAGACGATCCTACAATGAGCAGTTCTTC,CASNPTRRSYNEQFF,.,TRBJ2-1,.,TRBV19,15
TGTGCCAGCTCACCAAGGCTAGCGGGAGCAGGTGAGCAGTACTTC,CASSPRLAGAGEQYF,few,TRBJ2-7,TRBD2,TRBV18,15
TGTGCCAGCTCACCACCTTACGCTGCGGGAATATACGAGCAGTACTTC,CASSPPYAAGIYEQYF,few,TRBJ2-7,.,TRBV18,16
TGTGCCAGCAGCACATCAGGGCAGGCAAACGAAAAACTGTTTTTT,CASSTSGQANEKLFF,.,TRBJ1-4,.,TRBV2,15
TGTGCCAGCAGTTACGGCAGGGTTAACACCGGGGAGCTGTTTTTT,CASSYGRVNTGELFF,once,TRBJ2-2,.,TRBV6-5,15
TGTGCCAGCAGTTACCCGGAAGAGACCCAGTACTTC,CASSYPEETQYF,.,TRBJ2-5,.,TRBV6-6,12
TGTGCCAGCAGTTCCCCTAGCGGTTCGGTATACAATGAGCAGTTCTTC,CASSSPSGSVYNEQFF,.,TRBJ2-1,TRBD2,TRBV28,16
TGTGCCAGCAGCTTGGTCGGGACAGGGGGCAATGAGCAGTTCTTC,CASSLVGTGGNEQFF,few,TRBJ2-1,TRBD1,TRBV7-3,15
TGTGCCAGTAGTATTACGCAGGGCATCTACGAGCAGTACTTC,CASSITQGIYEQYF,.,TRBJ2-7,.,TRBV19,14
TGTGCCAGCATTTTTATGGCGGGGAGCACAGATACGCAGTATTTT,CASIFMAGSTDTQYF,.,TRBJ2-3,.,TRBV2,15
TGTGCCAGCAGGGGGAGCGTCCACGAGCAGTACTTC,CASRGSVHEQYF,.,TRBJ2-7,.,TRBV6-1,12
TGTGCCAGCAGTGCGTTTTCAGGGATGGCCACTGAAGCTTTCTTT,CASSAFSGMATEAFF,.,TRBJ1-1,.,TRBV6-1,15
TGTGCCAGCAGTGAAAAGCAAAATCAGCCCCAGCATTTT,CASSEKQNQPQHF,.,TRBJ1-5,.,TRBV6-1,13
TGTGCCAGCTCGGAGAGTCAGGGATGGCGTGAGACCCAGTACTTC,CASSESQGWRETQYF,.,TRBJ2-5,.,TRBV6-6,15
TGTGCCAGCAGAAAACAGGGGATGGGCACTGAAGCTTTCTTT,CASRKQGMGTEAFF,.,TRBJ1-1,TRBD1,TRBV6-1,14
TGTGCCAGCAGCCGTGACAGGGGTGGGAACTTATACTGGAATGAAAAACTGTTTTTT,CASSRDRGGNLYWNEKLFF,once,TRBJ1-4,TRBD1,TRBV4-2,19
TGTGCCAGCAGCCGGGACAGGGGGCGAGGAGTAGACACTGAAGCTTTCTTT,CASSRDRGRGVDTEAFF,.,TRBJ1-1,TRBD1,TRBV27,17
TGTGCCAGCGGTGATCCGGGACAGGGGGGTTCCCGGGCCTGGGAGCTGTTTTTT,CASGDPGQGGSRAWELFF,.,TRBJ2-2,TRBD1,TRBV27,18
TGTGCCAGCAGCCCCCGTGGCGGGAGGGCCACGTACAATGAGCAGTTCTTC,CASSPRGGRATYNEQFF,few,TRBJ2-1,TRBD2,TRBV11-2,17
TGTGCCAGCGGCCCACAGGGGGCGACTGGTGAAGCTTTCTTT,CASGPQGATGEAFF,.,TRBJ1-1,TRBD1,TRBV7-2,14
TGTGCCAGCATCGAAACGATTCGGGGGGCCAGCAATCAGCCCCAGCATTTT,CASIETIRGASNQPQHF,once,TRBJ1-5,.,TRBV28,17
TGTGCCAGCAGCCCGGACAGGGTTTACGAGCAGTACTTC,CASSPDRVYEQYF,once,TRBJ2-7,TRBD1,TRBV7-2,13
TGTGCCAGCAGCTCGCTTCCCGGGACAGGCCGTACCGGGGAGCTGTTTTTT,CASSSLPGTGRTGELFF,.,TRBJ2-2,TRBD1,TRBV11-2,17
TGTGCCAGCAGCTTAGTTCAGGGTGGCTATGGCTACACCTTC,CASSLVQGGYGYTF,.,TRBJ1-2,.,TRBV13,14
TGTGCCACCAGCCAACAGGGTCCTATGCATTTT,CATSQQGPMHF,.,TRBJ1-5,.,TRBV15,11
TGTGCCACCAGCGATACCAGGACAGGGCAGGAACACACCATATATTTT,CATSDTRTGQEHTIYF,.,TRBJ1-3,TRBD1,TRBV15,16
TGTGCTAGCAGCTTAGCGGGGGGTACGCAGTATTTT,CASSLAGGTQYF,few,TRBJ2-3,TRBD2,TRBV7-7,12
TGTGCCACTAGTGGGGGGGAGACCCAGTACTTC,CATSGGETQYF,.,TRBJ2-5,.,TRBV6-6,11
TGTGCCAGCAGTCTACAGGGGGCCCAAGGAAACACCATATATTTT,CASSLQGAQGNTIYF,.,TRBJ1-3,TRBD1,TRBV7-2,15
TGTGCCAGCAGAGTCGGACAGTTCTATGGCTACACCTTC,CASRVGQFYGYTF,.,TRBJ1-2,.,TRBV6-1,13
TGTGCCAGCAGCCTCCCCCCAGGGGTCAATCAGCCCCAGCATTTT,CASSLPPGVNQPQHF,.,TRBJ1-5,.,TRBV14,15
TGTGCCAGCAGCTTAGGACAGGGCTCTGGAAACACCATATATTTT,CASSLGQGSGNTIYF,.,TRBJ1-3,TRBD1,TRBV11-2,15
TGTGCCAGCACCTCCATTAGCACAGGGTATGGCTACACCTTC,CASTSISTGYGYTF,once,TRBJ1-2,.,TRBV28,14
TGTGCCAGCAGTTTATCCCCAGGGCTTGGGATCTATGAGCAGTTCTTC,CASSLSPGLGIYEQFF,once,TRBJ2-1,.,TRBV28,16